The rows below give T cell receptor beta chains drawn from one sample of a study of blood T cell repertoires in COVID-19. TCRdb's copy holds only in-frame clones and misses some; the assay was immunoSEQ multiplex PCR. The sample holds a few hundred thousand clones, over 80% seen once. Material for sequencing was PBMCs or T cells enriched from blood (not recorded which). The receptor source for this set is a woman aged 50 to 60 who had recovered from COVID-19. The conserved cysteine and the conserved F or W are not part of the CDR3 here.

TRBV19 ASRGGVSGQPQH
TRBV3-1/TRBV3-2 ASSQSLGYSTEQF
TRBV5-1 ASSFPNTDTQY
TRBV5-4 ASSRRDRHYGYT
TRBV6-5 ASTSSGNTIY
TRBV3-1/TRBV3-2 ASSQGQGTNSPLH
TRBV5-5 ASSLAYGHSQETQY
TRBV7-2 ASSLAGQGNGNEQF
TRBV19 ASSTAASSPQH
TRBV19 ASSRDRGDYGYT
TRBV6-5 ASSYRAGYNEQF
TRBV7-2 ASSGGLLAGVETQY
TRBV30 AWRPWTPYNEQF
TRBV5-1 ASSFPRLAGKFSNEQF
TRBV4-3 ASSQDIGQGQPQH
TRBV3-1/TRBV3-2 ASSQDGGQGAY